These 13 T cell receptor beta chains share one sample of origin, sequenced in a study of blood T cell repertoires in COVID-19. Repertoires were generated with immunoSEQ multiplex PCR, while TCRdb's copy carries only in-frame clones and drops some. The sample consists of about 170,000 clones, more than 80% of them appearing once. Specimen: PBMCs or T cells enriched from blood (not recorded which). The receptor set was obtained from a man in his forties or fifties who had recovered from COVID-19.

The V gene is TRBV4-1, the J gene TRBJ1-4; possibly TRBD1 for D (6 bases). The CDR3 runs to 15 residues. V lost 1 base, J lost 8 bases, and 14 bases lay in between. Germline lookup yields CDR1 MGHRA and CDR2 YSYEKL. The CDR3 region is CASSQATGFGEKLFF. In DNA form, the CDR3 reads TGCGCCAGCAGCCAAGCAACAGGGTTCGGGGAAAAACTGTTTTTT.

The rearrangement links TRBV7-9 to TRBJ2-5, with D possibly being TRBD2 (6 bases). The germline V and J ends were trimmed by 5 bases and 10 bases, with 17 bases remaining between them. This CDR3 has 13 amino acids. Germline V CDR1 and CDR2: SEHNR, FQNEAQ (reference sequence). This CDR3 reads CASSASGLGDQYF. The CDR3 DNA reads TGTGCCAGCAGCGCCAGCGGGCTGGGGGACCAGTACTTC.

The rearrangement links TRBV4-3 to TRBJ1-6; 9 nucleotides agree with TRBD1. The CDR3 spans 15 residues. After removal of 4 bases from V and 7 bases from J, the junction contained 5 bases not matched to a gene. CDR1 is LGHNA, CDR2 YSLEER, per germline. This CDR3 is CASSRGDRANSPLHF. In DNA, the CDR3 is TGCGCCAGCAGCCGCGGGGACAGGGCCAATTCACCCCTCCACTTT.

This chain connects TRBV5-6 to TRBJ2-2, with 7 bases that match TRBD1. This CDR3 has 15 amino acids. Germline V gene lookup returns CDR1 SGHDT and CDR2 YYEEEE. Trimming took 1 base from V and 4 from J; bases not matched to a gene: 4. This CDR3 reads CASSLTGVGTGELFF. In DNA, the CDR3 is TGTGCCAGCAGCTTGACAGGGGTTGGCACCGGGGAGCTGTTTTTT.

The V gene is TRBV28, the J gene TRBJ2-1, with 10 bases fitting TRBD2. The trim removed 3 bases at V and 9 bases at J, leaving 8 bases unmatched. CDR1 is MDHEN and CDR2 is SYDVKM in the germline V gene. The CDR3 is 15 amino acids. Here the CDR3 DNA reads TGTGCCAGCAGTTTCCGGCTAGCGGGGGCGGCTGAGCAGTTCTTC. This sequence encodes CASSFRLAGAAEQFF.

This rearrangement joins TRBV4-1 to TRBJ2-1, with D unresolved. Germline V lookup: CDR1 MGHRA, CDR2 YSYEKL. With 1 base removed from V and 7 bases from J, the gap between germline ends came to 8 bases. The CDR3 has 13 amino acids. The CDR3 here is CASSQVSRNEQFF. In DNA, the CDR3 is TGCGCCAGCAGCCAAGTTAGCCGGAATGAGCAGTTCTTC.

This clone was recorded only once. The chain links TRBV18 to TRBJ2-7, with TRBD1 matching over 11 bases. Trimming took 3 bases from V and 1 from J; bases not matched to a gene: 11. CDR1 is KGHSH, CDR2 LQKENI, per germline. This CDR3 comprises 18 residues. CDR3 sequence: CASSPSVPGTGGSYEQYF. The CDR3, as DNA: TGTGCCAGCTCACCTTCAGTCCCCGGGACAGGGGGATCCTACGAGCAGTACTTC.

The V and J genes are TRBV28 and TRBJ1-6; D possibly corresponds to TRBD1 (5 bases). Germline loops: CDR1 MDHEN, CDR2 SYDVKM. Trimming cost V 5 bases and J 0 bases, with 14 bases left between them. The CDR3 extends over 17 amino acids. CDR3: CASSMGGKSSYNSPLHF. DNA of the CDR3: TGTGCCAGCAGTATGGGGGGTAAGAGCTCCTATAATTCACCCCTCCACTTT.

The rearrangement links TRBV7-3 to TRBJ1-1; perhaps TRBD1 as D (6 bases). The CDR3 is made up of 15 amino acids. Germline CDR1 and CDR2: SGHTA and FQGTGA. V lost 5 bases and J 0 bases, leaving 13 bases between the germline ends. CDR3 coding DNA: TGTGCCAGCAGCCAGGGCCAGGGGATGAACACTGAAGCTTTCTTT. It is translated as CASSQGQGMNTEAFF.

There are a few counts of this clone. The V call is TRBV28, the J call TRBJ1-5; weak D call: TRBD1 (5 bases). This CDR3 contains 15 residues. V shed 5 bases and J shed 7 bases, with 18 bases lying between them. CDR1 is MDHEN, CDR2 SYDVKM, per germline. Here the CDR3 reads CASSQGQALGQPQHF. CDR3 sequence (DNA): TGTGCCAGCAGTCAGGGCCAGGCCCTTGGGCAGCCCCAGCATTTT.

The chain is built from TRBV6-7 and TRBJ2-1; 7 bases are a match to TRBD1. TRBV6-7 counts as an open reading frame of uncertain function. The V and J ends lost 0 bases and 9 bases, in that order; junction bases with no gene match: 5. CDR3 size: 14 residues. DNA of the CDR3: TGTGCCAGCAGTTACTCGTTTCACAGGGGTGAGCAGTTCTTC. Protein sequence: CASSYSFHRGEQFF.

CDR3 residues: CASSGQAVNSPLHF. DNA of the CDR3: TGTGCCAGCAGTGGACAGGCCGTAAATTCACCCCTCCACTTT. The rearrangement uses TRBV2 and TRBJ1-6; weak D call: TRBD1 (6 bases). Trimming shortened V by 4 bases and J by 7 bases, and 11 bases separated the two germline ends. CDR3 length: 14 amino acids. Germline CDR1 reads SNHLY; CDR2 reads FYNNEI. The variable domain in full, completed from reference TRBV2 and TRBJ1-6, reads EPEVTQTPSHQVTQMGQEVILRCVPISNHLYFYWYRQILGQKVEFLVSFYNNEISEKSEIFDDQFSVERPDGSNFTLKIRSTKLEDSAMYFCASSGQAVNSPLHFGNGTRLTVT.

DNA of the CDR3: TGTGCCACCAGTGATTCCCGCCTGACTCTCCCCGGGGAGCTGTTTTTT. It translates to CATSDSRLTLPGELFF. The chain employs TRBV24-1 and TRBJ2-2, with unresolved D. Trimming stripped 2 bases from V and 6 bases from J, with 15 bases between. Germline V lookup: CDR1 KGHDR, CDR2 SFDVKD. This CDR3 region has 16 residues.